These 21 T cell receptor beta chains came from one sample sequenced in a study of regulatory T cells in long-lasting Graves disease. Library construction for TCR beta used iRepertoire HTBI primers and Arm-PCR of CDR3 regions. TCRdb recomputed calls from the multiplex PCR reads with MiXCR, one row per CDR3 protein. The data hold about 470,000 distinct CDR3 sequences, with around 15% observed a single time. Indicated time point: newly diagnosed GD, antithyroid drugs for less than 3 months. After RNA was extracted from PBMCs, the TCR library was made from it. Separately, the same data were catalogued under a study of T cells in Graves' hyperthyroidism and ophthalmopathy.

The source was peripheral blood mononuclear cells (PBMCs), collected at new diagnosis, from a patient treated with antithyroid drugs. The receptor set was obtained from a man aged 35-49 years with Graves disease.

This clonotype was found many times. The chain links TRBV11-2 to TRBJ2-1; the match to TRBD2 covers 13 bases. Unmatched junction bases numbered 5, after V lost 5 bases and J lost 7 bases. The CDR3 has 15 residues. CDR1 is SGHAT and CDR2 is FQNNGV in the germline V gene. CDR3 DNA sequence: TGTGCCAGCAGCCCCCGGACTAGCGGGAGAAATGAGCAGTTCTTC. This sequence encodes CASSPRTSGRNEQFF. The whole variable domain, filled in from reference TRBV11-2 and TRBJ2-1, reads EAGVAQSPRYKIIEKRQSVAFWCNPISGHATLYWYQQILGQGPKLLIQFQNNGVVDDSQLPKDRFSAERLKGVDSTLKIQPAKLEDSAVYLCASSPRTSGRNEQFFGPGTRLTVL.

The rearrangement uses TRBV6-1 and TRBJ2-1, with unresolved D. CDR3 size: 13 residues. Germline V CDR1 and CDR2: MNHNS, SASEGT. V was trimmed by 0 bases and J by 9 bases, leaving 9 bases between them. CDR3 protein: CASSEALSTEQFF. CDR3 nucleotides: TGTGCCAGCAGTGAAGCGCTATCAACTGAGCAGTTCTTC.

In its sample, this clonotype was seen many times. The J gene is TRBJ1-1, the V gene TRBV6-2 or TRBV6-3; D perhaps matches TRBD1 (5 bases). The CDR3 extends over 14 amino acids. Germline CDR1 reads MNHEY; CDR2 reads SVGEGT. The V end lost 6 bases, the J end lost 0 bases, and 11 bases lay between the germline ends. CDR3 sequence reads: CASSQDSMNTEAFF. The CDR3 DNA sequence: TGTGCCAGCAGCCAAGACAGCATGAACACTGAAGCTTTCTTT.

This sequence joins TRBV9 and TRBJ2-3; TRBD1 is a possible D gene (6 bases). The germline CDR1 and CDR2 sequences are SGDLS and YYNGEE. This CDR3 is 15 amino acids long. The V end was cut by 0 bases, the J end by 3 bases, with 11 bases between. CDR3 coding DNA: TGTGCCAGCAGCGTAGTGGGGGCTCATACAGATACGCAGTATTTT. Protein product: CASSVVGAHTDTQYF.

This clonotype has only a few counts. This chain connects TRBV5-1 to TRBJ2-3; 10 bases align to TRBD2. CDR3 length: 16 amino acids. Germline trimming cut 4 bases from V and 2 bases from J; bases unmatched to any gene: 7. In germline, CDR1 is SGHRS, CDR2 YFSETQ. The CDR3 DNA reads as TGCGCCAGCAGCCCGGGACTAGCGAGAAACACAGATACGCAGTATTTT. Its protein is CASSPGLARNTDTQYF.

This clonotype was seen at least ten times. The chain joins TRBV11-3 to TRBJ2-3; D not resolved. This CDR3 has 12 amino acids. Per germline, CDR1 SGHNT and CDR2 YENEEA. Between the trimmed V and J ends, which lost 6 bases and 5 bases, there was a span of 9 bases. The CDR3 loop reads CASSYYGDTQYF. In DNA, the CDR3 is TGTGCCAGCAGTTACTACGGAGATACGCAGTATTTT.

This clonotype was seen a handful of times. This chain uses TRBV20-1 with TRBJ1-6; D gene unclear. Germline V gives CDR1 DFQATT, CDR2 SNEGSKA (reference sequence). This CDR3 region has 14 residues. V dropped 1 base and J dropped 4 bases, with 8 bases sitting between them. Written as DNA, the CDR3 is TGCAGTGCTAGAGGGAAAGCTTATAATTCACCCCTCCACTTT. Translating gives CSARGKAYNSPLHF.

This chain connects TRBV6-2 or TRBV6-3 to TRBJ2-7, with D hard to call. The CDR3 extends over 11 amino acids. Trimming pared 5 bases from V and 6 bases from J, leaving 8 bases between. Germline V gene lookup returns CDR1 MNHEY and CDR2 SVGEGT. The CDR3, as DNA: TGTGCCAGCAGTCAGACAATCGAGCAGTACTTC. Protein product: CASSQTIEQYF.

This clonotype was counted only a few times. The V call is TRBV28, the J call TRBJ2-7; 10 bases are a match to TRBD1. Germline V gene data show CDR1 as MDHEN and CDR2 as SYDVKM. This CDR3 contains 17 residues. After removal of 1 base from V and 4 bases from J, the junction contained 10 bases not matched to a gene. The CDR3 reads CASSLSSVLGQGYEQYF. CDR3 in DNA: TGTGCCAGCAGTTTATCGAGCGTTTTGGGACAGGGGTACGAGCAGTACTTC.

This clonotype was recorded many times. V gene TRBV6-5 combines with J gene TRBJ2-1; D is ambiguous. V was shortened by 0 bases and J by 4 bases, with 19 bases between the two germline ends. CDR3 size: 18 residues. Germline V lookup: CDR1 MNHEY, CDR2 SVGAGI. CDR3 DNA sequence: TGTGCCAGCAGTTACTCGGTGTCGCGCACCATCGAGTACAATGAGCAGTTCTTC. It codes for CASSYSVSRTIEYNEQFF.

This clonotype has a handful of counts. CDR3 coding DNA: TGTGCCAGCCGAACCTGGGGGACAGATAATTCACCCCTCCACTTT. Amino acids: CASRTWGTDNSPLHF. The rearrangement uses TRBV6-1 and TRBJ1-6, with TRBD1 matching 7 bases. The CDR3 length is 15 residues. The trim removed 8 bases at V and 5 bases at J, leaving 9 bases unmatched. Germline V gives CDR1 MNHNS, CDR2 SASEGT.

This chain joins TRBV12-5 and TRBJ2-5; 11 bases match TRBD1. The CDR3 has 15 amino acids. Germline lookup yields CDR1 LGHNT and CDR2 FRNRAP. The V segment lost 3 bases and the J segment 4 bases; nucleotides outside the gene matches: 4. The CDR3 is CASGFSGTGGETQYF. The CDR3 bases are TGTGCTAGTGGTTTCTCCGGGACAGGGGGAGAGACCCAGTACTTC.

This clonotype was seen ten or more times. The rearrangement uses TRBV3-1 and TRBJ2-1; D call uncertain. CDR3 size: 14 residues. Germline loops: CDR1 LGHDT, CDR2 YNNKEL (reference sequence). V was trimmed by 1 base and J by 6 bases, leaving 10 bases between them. CDR3 in amino acids: CASSQAAVPNEQFF. CDR3 nucleotides: TGTGCCAGCAGCCAAGCCGCAGTTCCCAATGAGCAGTTCTTC.

This clonotype was seen ten or more times. CDR3 in amino acids: CASNIRGLNTEAFF. The DNA for the CDR3 is TGTGCCAGCAATATCAGGGGGTTGAACACTGAAGCTTTCTTT. The genes are TRBV6-2 or TRBV6-3 and TRBJ1-1; 7 bases match TRBD1. CDR3 length equals 14 residues. J gave up 0 bases and V 7 bases, and 5 bases lay outside the gene matches. The V gene's germline CDR1 is MNHEY and CDR2 SVGEGT.

The chain couples TRBV12-3 or TRBV12-4 to TRBJ2-1; tentative D call: TRBD2 (5 bases). The CDR3 loop spans 14 amino acids. V gave up 9 bases and J gave up 5 bases, with 17 bases separating them. Here the CDR3 reads CASSRVASDNEQFF. The CDR3 DNA follows: TGTGCCAGTTCTCGGGTAGCGTCTGACAATGAGCAGTTCTTC.

This clonotype was seen more than once but under ten times. The chain couples TRBV29-1 to TRBJ2-1; TRBD1 might be the D (7 bases). Germline V gene data show CDR1 as SQVTM and CDR2 as ANQGSEA. V was clipped by 5 bases and J by 4 bases, with 15 bases between them. The CDR3 totals 14 residues. CDR3 DNA: TGCAGCGTTATTGGAGGGGGCCGATACAATGAGCAGTTCTTC. It codes for CSVIGGGRYNEQFF.

This clonotype was observed at least ten times. V usage is TRBV30 and J usage is TRBJ2-7, with D perhaps TRBD2 (7 bases). The CDR3 sequence is 13 residues long. Germline V gives CDR1 GTSNPN, CDR2 SVGIG (reference sequence). The V end lost 2 bases, the J end lost 5 bases, and 13 bases lay between the germline ends. For the CDR3, the DNA is TGTGCCTGGAGTACGGCGGGGGCCCACGAGCAGTACTTC. This codes for CAWSTAGAHEQYF.

This clonotype has a count of ten or more. The chain couples TRBV6-1 to TRBJ1-1; weak D call: TRBD1 (5 bases). This CDR3 contains 14 residues. V lost 8 bases and J 2 bases, leaving 15 bases between the germline ends. Germline V CDR1 and CDR2: MNHNS, SASEGT. Written as DNA, the CDR3 is TGTGCCAGCCGGGCAGGGTCGCTTAACACTGAAGCTTTCTTT. Translation gives CASRAGSLNTEAFF.

As for this clonotype: This may be a read error: a much more frequent sequence differs by one nucleotide. The J gene is TRBJ2-3, the V gene TRBV5-1; TRBD2 matches 10 bases. Germline CDR1 and CDR2: SGHRS and YFSETQ. V shed 3 bases, J shed 3 bases, and the junction held 7 bases outside the gene matches. CDR3 length equals 16 residues. CDR3 sequence reads: CASSSGSSGSTDTQYF. CDR3 nucleotide sequence: TGCGCCAGCAGCTCGGGGTCTAGCGGGAGTACAGATACGCAGTATTTT.

Many counts were recorded for this clonotype. The V and J genes are TRBV28 and TRBJ1-1; 7 bases agree with TRBD1. The germline CDR1 and CDR2 sequences are MDHEN and SYDVKM. The J segment lost 2 bases and the V segment lost 5 bases, leaving 2 bases of the junction unmatched. This CDR3 has 13 amino acids. The CDR3 nucleotides read TGTGCCAGCAGTGGGGACAGAAACACTGAAGCTTTCTTT. Translation: CASSGDRNTEAFF.

The CDR3 region is CSARDGTRREIGELFF. CDR3 in DNA: TGCAGTGCTAGAGATGGGACACGTAGAGAGATCGGGGAGCTGTTTTTT. This chain uses TRBV20-1 with TRBJ2-2, with D perhaps matching TRBD1 (6 bases). Germline CDR1 and CDR2: DFQATT and SNEGSKA (reference sequence). The V and J ends lost 0 bases and 7 bases respectively, with 18 bases between them. The CDR3 is made up of 16 amino acids.